This T cell receptor beta chain was documented in a study of blood T cell repertoires in COVID-19. Germline trimming cut 3 bases from V and 0 bases from J; bases unmatched to any gene: 2. The V gene's germline CDR1 is MDHEN and CDR2 SYDVKM. The CDR3 totals 15 residues. Original analysis: Using reference gene primer amplification, nucleated cell counts were estimated. Sequencing was performed with immunoSEQ multiplex PCR; in TCRdb, only in-frame clones are kept and a portion is missing. From that table come the V and J calls and clone size; the DNA was used to work out D and trimming. This table has 150,000 to 200,000 clones, around nine tenths appearing once.

V is TRBV28 and J is TRBJ2-1; 7 nucleotides align to TRBD1. Input material: peripheral blood. This clonotype was obtained from a human donor in a cohort sampled during active COVID-19. This CDR3 reads CASSFGDSSYNEQFF. The CDR3 bases are TGTGCCAGCAGTTTCGGGGACAGCTCCTACAATGAGCAGTTCTTC. Full variable domain (rest looked up from reference TRBV28 and TRBJ2-1): DVKVTQSSRYLVKRTGEKVFLECVQDMDHENMFWYRQDPGLGLRLIYFSYDVKMKEKGDIPEGYSVSREKKERFSLILESASTNQTSMYLCASSFGDSSYNEQFFGPGTRLTVL.